These 6 T cell receptor beta chains came from one sample sequenced in a study of T cell repertoires in cytomegalovirus infection. MiXCR, applied by TCRdb to the reads, yields one record per CDR3 protein. Of more than 350,000 distinct CDR3 sequences in the sample, approximately 31% were seen once. The material sequenced was PBMCs. All receptors derive from a human donor in good health (CMV status not recorded). Some clones in this sample may be carry-over from other donors' samples.

This clonotype was observed a few times. The genes are TRBV6-2 or TRBV6-3 and TRBJ2-3; possible D gene TRBD1, 6 bases. CDR1 MNHEY and CDR2 SVGEGT come from the germline V gene. The CDR3 contains 14 residues. The V end was cut by 7 bases, the J end by 0 bases, with 11 bases between. CDR3 nucleotides: TGTGCCAGCAAGGGGGTTTACAGCACAGATACGCAGTATTTT. Protein product: CASKGVYSTDTQYF.

The J gene is TRBJ2-5, the V gene TRBV18; 9 bases map to TRBD2. J gave up 5 bases and V 4 bases, and 11 bases lay outside the gene matches. The CDR3 runs 16 residues. Germline CDR1 KGHSH, CDR2 LQKENI. The CDR3 spells CASSLLPAGGLETQYF. The CDR3 DNA reads as TGTGCCAGCTCACTCCTCCCAGCGGGGGGCTTGGAGACCCAGTACTTC.

The chain joins TRBV5-1 to TRBJ2-5; D is possibly TRBD2 (6 bases). Germline V gene sequence: CDR1 SGHRS, CDR2 YFSETQ. CDR3 length: 15 amino acids. Trimming removed 0 bases at V and 5 bases at J, with 14 bases between. For the CDR3, the DNA is TGCGCCAGCAGCTTGGCTGGGGAGGTGAAGGAGACCCAGTACTTC. The encoded protein is CASSLAGEVKETQYF.

The J gene is TRBJ2-1, the V gene TRBV24-1, with 9 bases aligning to TRBD2. The CDR3 contains 18 residues. Unmatched junction bases numbered 14, after V lost 4 bases and J lost 5 bases. Germline V gene data show CDR1 as KGHDR and CDR2 as SFDVKD. CDR3 region: CATSEAVLAGDTDNEQFF. DNA for the CDR3: TGTGCCACCAGTGAGGCAGTACTAGCGGGTGATACCGACAATGAGCAGTTCTTC.

This clonotype turned up a few times. The rearrangement uses TRBV7-8 and TRBJ2-1; 9 positions agree with TRBD1. Trimming removed 5 bases from V and 6 bases from J; junction bases left unmatched: 8. This CDR3 has 15 amino acids. The germline V gene has CDR1 SGHVS and CDR2 FQNEAQ. The CDR3 protein is CASSPGDRARNEQFF. CDR3 bases: TGTGCCAGCAGCCCCGGGGACAGGGCCCGCAATGAGCAGTTCTTC.

The chain is built from TRBV12-3 or TRBV12-4 and TRBJ2-1; 9 bases match TRBD2. With V trimmed by 1 base and J by 5 bases, 9 bases remained unmatched. This CDR3 contains 17 residues. CDR3 sequence: CASSLGGGAGLDNEQFF. The CDR3 DNA follows: TGTGCCAGCAGTTTAGGCGGGGGGGCCGGGTTAGACAATGAGCAGTTCTTC.